The 3 T cell receptor beta chains reported below all come from one sample, sequenced in a study of blood T cell repertoires in COVID-19. Assay: immunoSEQ multiplex PCR; the TCRdb copy retains only in-frame clones and omits some. Of some 120,000 clones in the sample, more than 70% were seen once. The specimen sequenced was peripheral blood. These receptors were taken from a woman in her sixties or seventies with acute or convalescent COVID-19.

The rearrangement links TRBV4-1 to TRBJ1-1, with TRBD1 as a possible D gene (5 bases). Germline loops: CDR1 MGHRA, CDR2 YSYEKL. V lost 3 bases to trimming and J lost 5 bases, with 16 bases between them. The CDR3 length is 15 residues. CDR3 nucleotide sequence: TGCGCCAGCAGCCAGCCTCTCGGGGGTAGGACTGAAGCTTTCTTT. Translating it yields CASSQPLGGRTEAFF.

The rearrangement links TRBV13 to TRBJ2-2, with a weak D call TRBD2 (6 bases). V lost 3 bases to trimming and J lost 0 bases, with 17 bases between them. Germline V gene lookup returns CDR1 PRHDT and CDR2 FYEKMQ (reference sequence). The CDR3 contains 18 residues. The CDR3 nucleotides are TGTGCCAGCAGCTTGGGGGGAGAACAAAGTTCGAACACCGGGGAGCTGTTTTTT. It codes for CASSLGGEQSSNTGELFF.

The CDR3 region is CASSPGQEHGYTF. CDR3 nucleotides: TGTGCCAGCTCACCAGGGCAGGAACATGGCTACACCTTC. The chain combines TRBV18 with TRBJ1-2; D unresolved. CDR3 length: 13 amino acids. Looked up from germline, CDR1 is KGHSH and CDR2 is LQKENI. Trimming stripped 2 bases from V and 6 bases from J, with 10 bases between.